The sequence of this TCR beta chain was determined in a study of CD8 T cells in ankylosing spondylitis listed by TCRdb under 2017. For the wider study: T cell receptor beta repertoires were profiled in healthy donors and ankylosing spondylitis patients so that disease-linked TCR variants could be found. The whole study cohort included 90 to 120 healthy donors and under 30 ankylosing spondylitis patients. Peripheral blood was sampled, and synovial fluid was additionally collected from ankylosing spondylitis patients.

The sequencing machine was an Illumina HiSeq 2500. Quantitative 5'-RACE with molecular barcodes was used to prepare TCR beta libraries. For the original study's pipeline: To identify disease-linked TCR variants, a new computational method was used, one built on a probabilistic model of VDJ rearrangement. TCRdb took the public reads, trimmed them with fastp at Q25, ran MiXCR for clone calling and kept in-frame beta chains. Rows with one shared CDR3 protein collapse into an entry with the most common genes and DNA. The authors' filters were not applied to this entry. The sample records approximately 540,000 distinct CDR3 sequences, more than 9.5% of which are singletons. The leading ten clones occupy approximately 6.2% of the sample. This clonotype was observed many times. What antigen it recognizes has not been identified. The sample holds no much larger clone one base away, and base qualities are not on file.

The research as a whole found: A TCR beta motif of fewer than 10 highly homologous amino acid variants appeared characteristic of blood from ankylosing spondylitis patients. The disease-linked clones were reported to be significantly enriched in matched synovial fluid samples from ankylosing spondylitis patients. In peripheral blood, the disease-linked clones were found at relatively low frequencies and had a CD8+ phenotype. Some of the motif variants had been reported before in the synovial fluid and blood of reactive arthritis patients, a finding that suggests common disease-initiation mechanisms.

Based on the germline V gene, the CDR1 and CDR2 sequences are SQVTM and ANQGSEA. The CDR3 sequence holds 13 residues, the cysteine and phenylalanine included. Only the CDR3 DNA is retained, 39 bases long and in frame from the first base. Trimming at the junction amounts to 5 bases on V and 0 bases on J, and the germline ends lie 10 bases apart. Source material: blood, either unsorted or a sorted T cell fraction (not recorded which). The chain links TRBV29-1 with TRBJ1-1; tentative D gene TRBD1, with 5 bases matching. The receptor was derived from a male donor with ankylosing spondylitis. The CDR3 in this case is CSVRQLVNTEAFF. DNA sequence: TGCAGCGTTCGACAGCTTGTGAACACTGAAGCTTTCTTT.